Below are 23 T cell receptor beta chains sequenced from a single sample in a study of blood T cell repertoires in COVID-19. Repertoires were generated with immunoSEQ multiplex PCR, while TCRdb's copy carries only in-frame clones and drops some. The repertoire holds around 25,000 clones, with about 85% as singletons. The sample comprised peripheral blood. The receptors here all came from a man in his 70s with acute or convalescent COVID-19.

This rearrangement joins TRBV6-2 or TRBV6-3 to TRBJ1-2, with 10 bases lining up with TRBD1. Trimming removed 6 bases from V and 7 bases from J; junction bases left unmatched: 11. CDR3 length: 15 residues. The germline V gene encodes CDR1 MNHEY and CDR2 SVGEGT. The CDR3 is CASSDGQGETGGYTF. CDR3 in DNA: TGTGCCAGCAGCGACGGACAGGGGGAAACCGGTGGCTACACCTTC.

V is TRBV14 and J is TRBJ2-1; D remains unclear. The CDR3 spans 14 residues. Per the germline V gene, CDR1 is SGHDN and CDR2 is FVKESK. The V gene lost 5 bases and the J gene lost 6 bases, with 14 bases spanning the gap. Here the CDR3 reads CASSNRQRSNEQFF. The CDR3 DNA is TGTGCCAGCAGCAACAGACAACGGTCCAATGAGCAGTTCTTC.

The chain couples TRBV6-5 to TRBJ1-1, with D possibly TRBD1 on 5 matching bases. V lost 8 bases, J lost 5 bases, and 15 bases lay in between. CDR3 length: 13 residues. Germline assignment: CDR1 MNHEY and CDR2 SVGAGI. The CDR3 coding sequence is TGTGCCAGCGCTAGGGGAGGGAGAACTGAAGCTTTCTTT. The encoded protein is CASARGGRTEAFF.

This clone has just one count. The chain is built from TRBV5-1 and TRBJ2-6; 12 bases are a match to TRBD1. CDR1 and CDR2 (germline): SGHRS, YFSETQ. V lost 4 bases to trimming and J lost 2 bases; unmatched junction nucleotides: 4. CDR3 size: 17 residues. CDR3 loop: CASSQGQGAPGANVLTF. CDR3 nucleotides: TGCGCCAGCAGCCAGGGACAGGGGGCGCCTGGGGCCAACGTCCTGACTTTC.

The count of this clone is one. The chain couples TRBV6-5 to TRBJ2-5; D uncertain. The CDR3 consists of 12 residues. The V and J ends lost 6 bases and 2 bases respectively, with 7 bases between them. CDR1 and CDR2 from the germline V gene are MNHEY and SVGAGI. The CDR3 nucleotides read TGTGCCAGCAGATCGGTACAAGAGACCCAGTACTTC. It yields the protein CASRSVQETQYF.

This clone was counted a few times. This rearrangement joins TRBV11-2 to TRBJ1-4; D unresolved. The ends were cut back, 5 bases at V and 4 bases at J, with 8 bases in the middle. The CDR3 covers 13 residues. The germline CDR1 and CDR2 sequences are SGHAT and FQNNGV. CDR3 sequence reads: CASSRSINEKLFF. CDR3 in DNA: TGTGCCAGCAGCCGTAGTATTAATGAAAAACTGTTTTTT.

The chain links TRBV3-1 (or the pseudogene TRBV3-2) to TRBJ2-5, with D hard to call. Germline V gives CDR1 LGHDT, CDR2 YNNKEL (reference sequence). V dropped 6 bases and J dropped 5 bases, with 16 bases sitting between them. CDR3 size: 14 residues. The CDR3 is CASRHLRSPETQYF. The CDR3 DNA sequence: TGTGCCAGCAGACACTTGCGGTCCCCGGAGACCCAGTACTTC.

CDR3 amino acids: CASSYVRRGPTGNQPQHF. The DNA of the CDR3 is TGTGCCAGCAGTTACGTCCGCCGAGGTCCAACGGGCAATCAGCCCCAGCATTTT. V and J are TRBV6-2 or TRBV6-3 and TRBJ1-5; D remains unclear. The V end lost 2 bases, the J end lost 2 bases, and 19 bases lay between the germline ends. CDR3 length: 18 amino acids. CDR1 is MNHEY and CDR2 is SVGEGT in the germline V gene.

This clone was counted a few times. The CDR3 here is CASSLGQGNSPLHF. The CDR3 DNA is TGTGCCAGCAGCTTAGGCCAGGGGAATTCACCCCTCCACTTT. The chain has TRBV13 and TRBJ1-6; D is possibly TRBD1 (6 bases). With 0 bases removed from V and 7 bases from J, the gap between germline ends came to 7 bases. The CDR3 contains 14 residues. From germline, CDR1 is PRHDT and CDR2 FYEKMQ (reference sequence).

The rearrangement uses TRBV10-3 and TRBJ1-6; 8 bases match TRBD1. CDR1 and CDR2 (germline): ENHRY, SYGVKD. There are 14 residues in the CDR3. The V and J ends lost 5 bases and 5 bases, in that order; junction bases with no gene match: 2. This CDR3 is CAISQGANNSPLHF. The DNA of the CDR3 is TGTGCCATCAGTCAGGGGGCCAATAATTCACCCCTCCACTTT.

The rearrangement uses TRBV19 and TRBJ2-1; no definite D call. The CDR3 is made up of 12 amino acids. The germline CDR1 and CDR2 sequences are LNHDA and SQIVND (reference sequence). V lost 5 bases, J lost 3 bases, and 5 bases lay in between. The CDR3 bases are TGTGCCAGTAGTGCAGTCTACAATGAGCAGTTCTTC. Residues: CASSAVYNEQFF.

The chain is built from TRBV5-8 and TRBJ2-3; 9 bases are shared with TRBD2. The trim removed 4 bases at V and 6 bases at J, leaving 12 bases unmatched. Germline CDR1 SGHTS, CDR2 YDEGEE. The CDR3 has 16 residues. The CDR3 coding sequence is TGTGCCAGCAGCCTGCGATTAGCGGGAGCGCGCGATACGCAGTATTTT. This gives the protein CASSLRLAGARDTQYF.

The chain joins TRBV6-5 to TRBJ2-7; TRBD1 matches at 8 bases. The CDR3 runs 13 residues. CDR1 and CDR2 from the germline V gene are MNHEY and SVGAGI. Trimming took 9 bases from V and 3 from J; bases not matched to a gene: 7. The CDR3: CASRTGKFYEQYF. In nucleotides, the CDR3 is TGTGCCAGTAGGACAGGGAAATTCTACGAGCAGTACTTC.

The rearrangement links TRBV7-2 to TRBJ2-1, with a possible D match to TRBD2 (7 bases). Looked up from germline, CDR1 is SGHTA and CDR2 is FQGNSA. CDR3 size: 15 residues. Trimming left V 0 bases short and J 2 bases short, with 8 bases between. The CDR3 DNA sequence: TGTGCCAGCAGCTTAGCGGGGGGGCCCTACAATGAGCAGTTCTTC. It codes for CASSLAGGPYNEQFF.

V gene TRBV5-4 combines with J gene TRBJ1-2; a weak D match, TRBD1 (6 bases). The CDR3 is 14 residues long. Germline CDR1 SGHNT, CDR2 YYREEE (reference sequence). V lost 5 bases, J lost 3 bases, and 14 bases lay in between. The CDR3 DNA reads as TGTGCCAGCAGGTCTGGGGGCGGCTACTATGGCTACACCTTC. Protein: CASRSGGGYYGYTF.

V is TRBV28 and J is TRBJ1-1; D ambiguous. This CDR3 contains 12 residues. The germline gives CDR1 MDHEN, CDR2 SYDVKM. V was cut by 5 bases and J by 3 bases, with 7 bases left in between. CDR3 sequence reads: CASSLVDTEAFF. The CDR3 bases are TGTGCCAGCAGTCTTGTTGACACTGAAGCTTTCTTT.

The V and J genes are TRBV5-1 and TRBJ1-3; the D is unclear. This CDR3 spans 15 amino acids. V dropped 0 bases and J dropped 0 bases, with 7 bases sitting between them. Germline values: CDR1 SGHRS, CDR2 YFSETQ. The CDR3 sequence is CASSLENYSGNTIYF. The CDR3 bases are TGCGCCAGCAGCTTGGAGAACTACTCTGGAAACACCATATATTTT.

This clone was counted between two and nine times. V is TRBV6-4 and J is TRBJ2-2; perhaps TRBD2 as D (7 bases). Trimming took off 3 bases at V and 5 bases at J, with 10 bases between the two ends. The CDR3 covers 14 residues. Germline V CDR1 and CDR2: MRHNA, SNTAGT. CDR3 coding DNA: TGTGCCAGCAGTGAGCGGGGGCAGACCGGGGAGCTGTTTTTT. It translates to CASSERGQTGELFF.

J is TRBJ2-2 and V is TRBV28; D is perhaps TRBD2 (6 bases). The germline V and J ends were trimmed by 6 bases and 6 bases, with 14 bases remaining between them. The germline V gene encodes CDR1 MDHEN and CDR2 SYDVKM. The CDR3 spans 14 residues. This CDR3 reads CASSPSSAAGELFF. The CDR3 region has the DNA TGTGCCAGCAGCCCTTCTAGCGCCGCCGGGGAGCTGTTTTTT.

CDR3 protein: CASSQQATNEKLFF. The CDR3 DNA is TGTGCCAGTAGCCAGCAGGCGACTAATGAAAAACTGTTTTTT. The rearrangement uses TRBV19 and TRBJ1-4, with D unclear. Germline V CDR1 and CDR2: LNHDA, SQIVND (reference sequence). The CDR3 runs 14 residues. V was clipped by 6 bases and J by 2 bases, with 10 bases between them.

The chain uses TRBV9 and TRBJ1-3; D may be TRBD1 (6 bases). Germline-derived CDR1 and CDR2 are SGDLS and YYNGEE. The ends were cut back, 3 bases at V and 4 bases at J, with 17 bases in the middle. The CDR3 contains 16 residues. The CDR3 DNA is TGTGCCAGCAGCGAGAGACTACGGGACACGGGAAACACCATATATTTT. It translates to CASSERLRDTGNTIYF.

The rearrangement joins TRBV10-3 to TRBJ1-1; no clear D gene. V was pared by 6 bases and J by 3 bases, with 14 bases between. The germline gives CDR1 ENHRY, CDR2 SYGVKD. CDR3 length: 14 residues. The DNA for the CDR3 is TGTGCCATCAGAGCACAGATTTTGTACACTGAAGCTTTCTTT. Its translation is CAIRAQILYTEAFF.

V and J are TRBV6-6 and TRBJ1-3; weak D call: TRBD1 (6 bases). The CDR3 runs 16 residues. V was cut by 8 bases and J by 4 bases, with 21 bases left in between. Germline CDR1 reads MNHNY; CDR2 reads SVGAGI (reference sequence). DNA of the CDR3: TGTGCCAGCTCCGAGTGGTCAGGGGAACCGGGAAACACCATATATTTT. Translation gives CASSEWSGEPGNTIYF.